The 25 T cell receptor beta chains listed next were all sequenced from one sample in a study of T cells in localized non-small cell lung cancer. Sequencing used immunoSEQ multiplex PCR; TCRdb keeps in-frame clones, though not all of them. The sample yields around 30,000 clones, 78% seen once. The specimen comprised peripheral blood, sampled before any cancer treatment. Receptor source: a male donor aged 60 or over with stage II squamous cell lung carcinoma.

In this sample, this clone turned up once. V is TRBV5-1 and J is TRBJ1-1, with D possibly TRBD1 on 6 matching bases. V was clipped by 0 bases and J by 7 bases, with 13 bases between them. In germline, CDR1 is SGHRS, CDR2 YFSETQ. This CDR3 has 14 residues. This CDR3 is CASSLGTGTLEAFF. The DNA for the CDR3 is TGCGCCAGCAGCTTGGGCACAGGGACTCTTGAAGCTTTCTTT.

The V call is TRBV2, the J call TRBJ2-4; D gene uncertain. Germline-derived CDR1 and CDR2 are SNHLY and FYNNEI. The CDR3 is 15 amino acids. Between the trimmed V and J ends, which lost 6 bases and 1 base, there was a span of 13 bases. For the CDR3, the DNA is TGTGCCAGCAGCACCGGGCTAGGGGCCAAAAACATTCAGTACTTC. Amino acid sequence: CASSTGLGAKNIQYF.

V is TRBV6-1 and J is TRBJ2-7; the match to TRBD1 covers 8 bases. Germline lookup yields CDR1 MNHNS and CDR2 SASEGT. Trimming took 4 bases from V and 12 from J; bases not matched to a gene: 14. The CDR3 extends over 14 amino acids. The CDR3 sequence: CASSAAGTGDLRYF. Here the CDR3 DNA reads TGTGCCAGCAGTGCCGCCGGGACAGGCGACCTAAGGTACTTC.

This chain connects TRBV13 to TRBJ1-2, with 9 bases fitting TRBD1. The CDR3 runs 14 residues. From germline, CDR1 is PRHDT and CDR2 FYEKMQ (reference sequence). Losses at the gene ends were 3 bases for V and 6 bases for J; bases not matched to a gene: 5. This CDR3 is CASSLGTGKDGYTF. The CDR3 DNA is TGTGCCAGCAGCTTGGGGACAGGGAAAGATGGCTACACCTTC.

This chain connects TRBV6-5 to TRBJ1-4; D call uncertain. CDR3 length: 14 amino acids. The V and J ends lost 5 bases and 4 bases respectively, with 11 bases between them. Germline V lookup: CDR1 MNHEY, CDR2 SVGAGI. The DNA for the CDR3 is TGTGCCAGCAGTGCGATAGAGCATAATGAAAAACTGTTTTTT. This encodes CASSAIEHNEKLFF.

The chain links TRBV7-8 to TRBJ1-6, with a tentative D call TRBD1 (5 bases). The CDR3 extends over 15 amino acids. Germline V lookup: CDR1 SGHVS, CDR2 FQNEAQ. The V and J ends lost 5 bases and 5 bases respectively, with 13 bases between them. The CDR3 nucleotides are TGTGCCAGCAGCCCCCGGGACGCAGATAATTCACCCCTCCACTTT. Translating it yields CASSPRDADNSPLHF.

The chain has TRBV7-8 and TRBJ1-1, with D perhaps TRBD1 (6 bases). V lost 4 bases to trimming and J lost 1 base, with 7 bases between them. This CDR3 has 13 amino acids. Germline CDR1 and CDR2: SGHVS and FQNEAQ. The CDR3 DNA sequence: TGTGCCAGCAGCTCGGACAGGAACACTGAAGCTTTCTTT. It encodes CASSSDRNTEAFF.

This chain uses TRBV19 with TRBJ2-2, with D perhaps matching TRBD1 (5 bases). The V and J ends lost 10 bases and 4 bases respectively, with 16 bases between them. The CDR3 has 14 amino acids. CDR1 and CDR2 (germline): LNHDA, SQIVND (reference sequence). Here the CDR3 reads CATLGRVATGELFF. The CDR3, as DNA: TGTGCCACCCTTGGCAGGGTGGCCACCGGGGAGCTGTTTTTT.

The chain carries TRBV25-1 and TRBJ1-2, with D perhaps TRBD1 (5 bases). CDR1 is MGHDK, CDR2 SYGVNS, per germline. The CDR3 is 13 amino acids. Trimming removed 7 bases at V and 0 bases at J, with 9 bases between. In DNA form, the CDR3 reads TGTGCCAGCAAAAGGGGAACTAACTATGGCTACACCTTC. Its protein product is CASKRGTNYGYTF.

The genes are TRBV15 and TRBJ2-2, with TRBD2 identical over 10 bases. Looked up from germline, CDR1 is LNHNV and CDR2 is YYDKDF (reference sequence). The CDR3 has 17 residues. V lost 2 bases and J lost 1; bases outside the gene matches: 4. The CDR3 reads CATSRILAGVNTGELFF. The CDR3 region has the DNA TGTGCCACCAGCAGAATTCTAGCGGGGGTGAACACCGGGGAGCTGTTTTTT.

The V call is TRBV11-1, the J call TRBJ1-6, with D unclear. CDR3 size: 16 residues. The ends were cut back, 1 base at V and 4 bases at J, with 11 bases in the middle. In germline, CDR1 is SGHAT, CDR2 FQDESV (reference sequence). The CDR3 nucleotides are TGTGCCAGCAGCTTAGGTAGGCCTTTTTATAATTCACCCCTCCACTTT. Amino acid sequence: CASSLGRPFYNSPLHF.

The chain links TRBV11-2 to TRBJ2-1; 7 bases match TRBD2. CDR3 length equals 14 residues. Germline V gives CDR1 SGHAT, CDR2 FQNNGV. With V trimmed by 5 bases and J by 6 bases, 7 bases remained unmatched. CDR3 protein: CASSPSGNRNEQFF. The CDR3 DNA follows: TGTGCCAGCAGCCCCAGCGGGAACCGCAATGAGCAGTTCTTC.

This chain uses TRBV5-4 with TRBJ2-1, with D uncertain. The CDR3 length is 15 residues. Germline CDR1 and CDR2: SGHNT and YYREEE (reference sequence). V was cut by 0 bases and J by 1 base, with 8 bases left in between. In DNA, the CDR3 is TGTGCCAGCAGCTTGGACAGTGCTTCCTACAATGAGCAGTTCTTC. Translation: CASSLDSASYNEQFF.

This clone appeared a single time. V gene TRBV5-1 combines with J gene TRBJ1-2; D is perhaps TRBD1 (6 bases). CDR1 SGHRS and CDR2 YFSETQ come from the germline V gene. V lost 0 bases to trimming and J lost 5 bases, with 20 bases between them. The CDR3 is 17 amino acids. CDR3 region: CASSLGAGTTNFYGYTF. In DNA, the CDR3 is TGCGCCAGCAGCTTGGGGGCAGGGACAACTAATTTTTATGGCTACACCTTC.

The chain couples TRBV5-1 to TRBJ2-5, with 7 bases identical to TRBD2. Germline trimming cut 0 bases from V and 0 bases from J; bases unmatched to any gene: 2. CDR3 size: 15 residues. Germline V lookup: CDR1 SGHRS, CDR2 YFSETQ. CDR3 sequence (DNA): TGCGCCAGCAGCTTGGACGGGAGGTACCAAGAGACCCAGTACTTC. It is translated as CASSLDGRYQETQYF.

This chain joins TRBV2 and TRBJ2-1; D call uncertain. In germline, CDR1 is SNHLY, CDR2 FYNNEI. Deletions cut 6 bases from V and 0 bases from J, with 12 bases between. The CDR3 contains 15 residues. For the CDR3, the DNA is TGTGCCAGCAGCGACCGTATCAGCTCCTACAATGAGCAGTTCTTC. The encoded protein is CASSDRISSYNEQFF.

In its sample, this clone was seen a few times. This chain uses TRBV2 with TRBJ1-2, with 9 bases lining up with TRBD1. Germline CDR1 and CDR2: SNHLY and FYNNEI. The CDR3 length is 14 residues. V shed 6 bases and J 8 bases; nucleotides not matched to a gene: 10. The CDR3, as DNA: TGTGCCAGCAGCACACAGGGGGCTACTTTAGGCTACACCTTC. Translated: CASSTQGATLGYTF.

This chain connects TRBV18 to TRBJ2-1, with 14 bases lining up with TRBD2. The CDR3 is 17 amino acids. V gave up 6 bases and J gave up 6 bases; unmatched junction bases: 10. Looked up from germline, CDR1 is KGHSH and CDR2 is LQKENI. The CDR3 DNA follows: TGTGCCAGCTCCCTAGGGACTAGCGGGAGTTTCCCCAATGAGCAGTTCTTC. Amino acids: CASSLGTSGSFPNEQFF.

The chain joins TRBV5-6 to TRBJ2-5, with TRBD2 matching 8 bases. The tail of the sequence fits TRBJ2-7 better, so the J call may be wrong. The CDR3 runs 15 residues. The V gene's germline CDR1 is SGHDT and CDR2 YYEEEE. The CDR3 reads CASSSVGLGAYEQYF. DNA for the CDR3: TGTGCCAGCAGCTCGGTGGGACTAGGGGCCTACGAGCAGTACTTC.

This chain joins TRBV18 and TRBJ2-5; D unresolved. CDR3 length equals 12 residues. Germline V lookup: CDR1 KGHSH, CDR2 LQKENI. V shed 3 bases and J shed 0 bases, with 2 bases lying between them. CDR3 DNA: TGTGCCAGCTCACCCAACCAAGAGACCCAGTACTTC. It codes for CASSPNQETQYF.

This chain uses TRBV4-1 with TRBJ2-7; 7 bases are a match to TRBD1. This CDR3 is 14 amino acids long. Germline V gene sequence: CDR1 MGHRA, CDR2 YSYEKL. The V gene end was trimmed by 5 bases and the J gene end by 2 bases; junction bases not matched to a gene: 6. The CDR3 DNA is TGCGCCAGCAGCTACCGGGACAGAGCCTACGAGCAGTACTTC. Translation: CASSYRDRAYEQYF.

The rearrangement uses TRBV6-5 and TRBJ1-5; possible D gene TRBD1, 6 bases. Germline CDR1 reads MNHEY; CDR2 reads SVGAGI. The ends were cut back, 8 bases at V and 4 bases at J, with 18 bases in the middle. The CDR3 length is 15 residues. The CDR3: CASGRGQRTNQPQHF. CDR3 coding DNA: TGTGCCAGCGGTCGGGGACAACGGACTAATCAGCCCCAGCATTTT.

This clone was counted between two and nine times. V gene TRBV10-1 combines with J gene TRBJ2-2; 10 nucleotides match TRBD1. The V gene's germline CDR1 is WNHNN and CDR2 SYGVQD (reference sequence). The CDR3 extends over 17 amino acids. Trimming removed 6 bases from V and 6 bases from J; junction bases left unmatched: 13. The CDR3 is CASSAEGQGLDAGELFF. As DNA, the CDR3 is TGCGCCAGCAGCGCTGAGGGACAGGGGTTGGATGCCGGGGAGCTGTTTTTT.

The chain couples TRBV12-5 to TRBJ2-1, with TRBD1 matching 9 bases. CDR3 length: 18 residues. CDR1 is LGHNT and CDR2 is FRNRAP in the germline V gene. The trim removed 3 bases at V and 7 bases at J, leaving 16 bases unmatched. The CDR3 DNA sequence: TGTGCTAGTGGTTTCCCCCTGCCCCTCGGGACAGGGTGGAATGAGCAGTTCTTC. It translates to CASGFPLPLGTGWNEQFF. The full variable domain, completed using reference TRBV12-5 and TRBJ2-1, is DARVTQTPRHKVTEMGQEVTMRCQPILGHNTVFWYRQTMMQGLELLAYFRNRAPLDDSGMPKDRFSAEMPDATLATLKIQPSEPRDSAVYFCASGFPLPLGTGWNEQFFGPGTRLTVL.

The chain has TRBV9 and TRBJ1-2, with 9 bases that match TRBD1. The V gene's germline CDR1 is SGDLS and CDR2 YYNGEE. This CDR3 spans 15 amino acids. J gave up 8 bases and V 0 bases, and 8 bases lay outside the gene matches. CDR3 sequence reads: CASSVDRGLTGGYTF. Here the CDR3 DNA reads TGTGCCAGCAGCGTAGACAGGGGGCTAACGGGAGGCTACACCTTC.